Below, 2 T cell receptor beta chains from the same sample are listed, as sequenced in a study of T-cell memory formation after mild COVID-19. TCRdb reprocessed the 5' RACE reads with MiXCR, giving one entry per CDR3 protein. The table has around 200,000 distinct CDR3 sequences, 20% to 25% seen once. Sequenced: PBMCs or a T cell subset sorted from them (not recorded which). These receptors all stem from an adult woman who had mild COVID-19 (a few samples of this study predate the infection). Cell type and time point are not known.

This clonotype has only a few counts. The chain recombines TRBV20-1 with TRBJ1-1; D might be TRBD1 (6 bases). The V and J ends lost 6 bases and 6 bases respectively, with 17 bases between them. From germline, CDR1 is DFQATT and CDR2 SNEGSKA (reference sequence). The CDR3 is 13 amino acids. The CDR3 coding sequence is TGCAGTGCGAGACAGGAAGTAAGCTCTGAAGCTTTCTTT. Its protein is CSARQEVSSEAFF.

The sample holds a few counts of this clonotype. In nucleotides, the CDR3 is TGTGCCAGCAGTCAGGACACAGGCCAGAACACTGAAGCTTTCTTT. It is translated as CASSQDTGQNTEAFF. The chain carries TRBV2 and TRBJ1-1, with TRBD1 as a possible D gene (5 bases). V gave up 5 bases and J gave up 1 base, with 14 bases separating them. The CDR3 length is 15 residues. CDR1 and CDR2 from the germline V gene are SNHLY and FYNNEI.